Sequencing of this T cell receptor beta chain was carried out in a study of metastatic and nonmetastatic thyroid tumors. Study background: Samples came from malignant and benign thyroid patients, and repertoires were compared across blood and tumor or nodule tissue. Study-wide findings and caveats: Within blood and tumor, benign nodules reportedly had significantly lower TCR beta diversity than malignant thyroid tumors did.

Prior to thyroid surgery, none of the patients had received any treatment. How the authors handled the data: What underpinned the distant-metastasis classifier for papillary thyroid cancer was the set of CDR3 differences across clinicopathological groups. TCRdb used MiXCR to call clones anew from the PCR reads. The V and J calls, along with clone size, are taken from TCRdb and not from the paper's own processing. The sample comprises several thousand clones, around 32% of which are singletons, and around 41% rests with the top ten. By its share, this clone is large (0.1 to 1%). What it binds is not known. The sequence was obtained from a male donor with papillary thyroid cancer or a benign thyroid nodule (not recorded which). Some clones in this sample may be carry-over from other donors' samples. Sequenced sample: adjacent normal tissue.

The CDR3: CSARDRRDRAYYGYTF. The DNA for the CDR3 is TGCAGTGCTAGAGATAGAAGGGACAGGGCTTACTATGGCTACACCTTC. J is TRBJ1-2 and V is TRBV20-1; 9 nucleotides align to TRBD1. Germline V CDR1 and CDR2: DFQATT, SNEGSKA (reference sequence). V lost 0 bases, J lost 3 bases, and 8 bases stayed unmatched. The CDR3 totals 16 residues.